This T cell receptor (beta chain) was sequenced for a study of blood T cells in healthy people across ages. Alongside a J-beta primer mix, a sample-barcoded 5' primer served in a second PCR lasting roughly 6 to 11 cycles. TCRdb called the 5' RACE reads again in MiXCR, with one record for every CDR3 protein. The table shows 1.5 million to 2 million distinct CDR3 sequences, with about 39% occurring only once. Germline values: CDR1 SSHAT, CDR2 FNYEAQ (reference sequence). The CDR3 has 13 amino acids. The V end was cut by 4 bases, the J end by 10 bases, with 14 bases between. This TCR was recovered from a human donor in good health. The source material was blood. This rearrangement joins TRBV7-7 to TRBJ2-1; D may be TRBD2 (5 bases). CDR3 nucleotides: TGTGCCAGCAGCTCAAGGGAGTTAGGGGAGCAGTTCTTC. Its translation: CASSSRELGEQFF. The full variable domain, its missing parts supplied by reference TRBV7-7 and TRBJ2-1, is GAGVSQSPRYKVTKRGQDVTLRCDPISSHATLYWYQQALGQGPEFLTYFNYEAQPDKSGLPSDRFSAERPEGSISTLTIQRTEQRDSAMYRCASSSRELGEQFFGPGTRLTVL.